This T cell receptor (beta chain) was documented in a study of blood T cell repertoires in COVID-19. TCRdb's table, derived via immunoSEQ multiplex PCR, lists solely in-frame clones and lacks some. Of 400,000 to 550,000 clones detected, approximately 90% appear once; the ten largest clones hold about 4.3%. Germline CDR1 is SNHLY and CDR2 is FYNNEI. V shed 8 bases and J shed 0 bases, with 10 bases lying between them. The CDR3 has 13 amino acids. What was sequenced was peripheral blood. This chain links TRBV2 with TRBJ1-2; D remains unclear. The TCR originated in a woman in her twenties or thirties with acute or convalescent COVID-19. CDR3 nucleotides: TGTGCCAGCCGCCAACAACCTAACTATGGCTACACCTTC. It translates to CASRQQPNYGYTF.